The 9 T cell receptor beta chains presented below share a single source sample, sequenced in a study of shared clonotypes between healthy human individuals. The method was immunoSEQ multiplex PCR; TCRdb's version includes in-frame clones alone and lacks a portion of them. The sample holds around 2.5 million clones, roughly 93% seen once. Sequences were obtained from naive CD4+ T cells from PBMCs. Subset denoted: CD45RA+ positively selected. The receptor set was obtained from a man aged 18 to 30 in good health. Some clones in this sample may be carry-over from other donors' samples.

V usage is TRBV28 and J usage is TRBJ1-1, with 9 bases fitting TRBD1. J gave up 6 bases and V 3 bases, and 11 bases lay outside the gene matches. Germline V gene sequence: CDR1 MDHEN, CDR2 SYDVKM. The CDR3 totals 16 residues. The CDR3 DNA reads TGTGCCAGCAGTTTCTACCTACAGGGGGCGCGACCTGAAGCTTTCTTT. Its translation is CASSFYLQGARPEAFF.

The V call is TRBV7-2, the J call TRBJ2-7; TRBD1 aligns across 8 bases. Trimming cost V 5 bases and J 0 bases; bases outside gene matches: 6. This CDR3 region has 15 residues. The germline gives CDR1 SGHTA, CDR2 FQGNSA. The CDR3 DNA sequence: TGTGCCAGCAGCCAACGACAGGGGAGCTCCTACGAGCAGTACTTC. Translation gives CASSQRQGSSYEQYF.

The V and J genes are TRBV18 and TRBJ1-4, with D unclear. V lost 6 bases to trimming and J lost 0 bases, with 17 bases between them. The CDR3 is 17 amino acids. Looked up from germline, CDR1 is KGHSH and CDR2 is LQKENI. The CDR3 protein is CASSRVRPGATNEKLFF. The CDR3 nucleotides read TGTGCCAGCTCCCGGGTCCGTCCGGGAGCAACTAATGAAAAACTGTTTTTT.

CDR3 coding DNA: TGTGCCAGTAGGGGTGCAGGGGGTAGGGAGACCCAGTACTTC. It yields the protein CASRGAGGRETQYF. V and J are TRBV19 and TRBJ2-5; 7 positions agree with TRBD1. The germline CDR1 and CDR2 sequences are LNHDA and SQIVND (reference sequence). V lost 6 bases to trimming and J lost 5 bases; unmatched junction nucleotides: 9. This CDR3 is 14 amino acids long.

On this clone itself: The same CDR3 arises from other DNA sequences in this sample as well. V is TRBV28 and J is TRBJ1-5; TRBD1 might be the D (5 bases). Germline lookup yields CDR1 MDHEN and CDR2 SYDVKM. The ends were cut back, 6 bases at V and 5 bases at J, with 11 bases in the middle. The CDR3 consists of 13 residues. The DNA of the CDR3 is TGTGCCAGCAGCCGGGACGGAGATCAGCCCCAGCATTTT. Translated: CASSRDGDQPQHF.

The chain recombines TRBV10-3 with TRBJ2-2; tentatively, D is TRBD1 (6 bases). The CDR3 length is 15 residues. V lost 8 bases and J 6 bases, leaving 19 bases between the germline ends. CDR1 is ENHRY and CDR2 is SYGVKD in the germline V gene. The CDR3 loop reads CAICDRPRRSGELFF. The DNA of the CDR3 is TGTGCCATCTGCGACAGGCCCCGTAGGTCCGGGGAGCTGTTTTTT.

The rearrangement links TRBV4-2 to TRBJ2-1, with TRBD1 as a possible D gene (8 bases). The germline gives CDR1 LGHNA, CDR2 YNFKEQ. V was shortened by 2 bases and J by 7 bases, with 18 bases between the two germline ends. This CDR3 is 16 amino acids long. The CDR3 DNA sequence: TGTGCCAGCAGCCAATTACAGGGGGAGGGTCGGAATGAGCAGTTCTTC. It encodes CASSQLQGEGRNEQFF.

The gene calls are TRBV11-2 and TRBJ2-7; D unresolved. Germline values: CDR1 SGHAT, CDR2 FQNNGV. V lost 4 bases and J 3 bases, leaving 16 bases between the germline ends. This CDR3 comprises 15 residues. The CDR3 loop is CASSSSRSWGYEQYF. The CDR3 DNA reads as TGTGCCAGCAGCTCTAGTAGGTCCTGGGGCTACGAGCAGTACTTC.

This sequence joins TRBV30 and TRBJ2-5; TRBD1 might be the D (6 bases). V gave up 2 bases and J gave up 1 base, with 8 bases separating them. Germline values: CDR1 GTSNPN, CDR2 SVGIG (reference sequence). This CDR3 contains 13 residues. The CDR3 coding sequence is TGTGCCTGGAGTAGGGGGTTCCAAGAGACCCAGTACTTC. Protein: CAWSRGFQETQYF. Using reference TRBV30 and TRBJ2-5 for the parts outside the CDR3, the full variable domain is SQTIHQWPATLVQPVGSPLSLECTVEGTSNPNLYWYRQAAGRGLQLLFYSVGIGQISSEVPQNLSASRPQDRQFILSSKKLLLSDSGFYLCAWSRGFQETQYFGPGTRLLVL.